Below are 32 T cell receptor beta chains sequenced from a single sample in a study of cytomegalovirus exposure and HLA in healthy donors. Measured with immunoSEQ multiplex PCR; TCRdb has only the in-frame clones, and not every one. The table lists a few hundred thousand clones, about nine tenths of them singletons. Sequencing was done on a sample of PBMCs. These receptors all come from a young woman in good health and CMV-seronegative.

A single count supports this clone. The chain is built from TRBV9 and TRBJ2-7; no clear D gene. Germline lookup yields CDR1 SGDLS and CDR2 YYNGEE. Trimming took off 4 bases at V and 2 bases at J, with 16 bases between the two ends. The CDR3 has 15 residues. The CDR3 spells CASSPYRGSAYEQYF. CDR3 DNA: TGTGCCAGCAGCCCTTACCGAGGCTCCGCCTACGAGCAGTACTTC.

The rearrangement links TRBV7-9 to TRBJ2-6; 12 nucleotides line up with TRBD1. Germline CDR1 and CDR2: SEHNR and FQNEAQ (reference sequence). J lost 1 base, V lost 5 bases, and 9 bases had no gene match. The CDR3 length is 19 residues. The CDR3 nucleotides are TGTGCCAGCAGCCCGCGTCTGGGACAGGGGGCTTCTGGGGCCAACGTCCTGACTTTC. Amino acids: CASSPRLGQGASGANVLTF. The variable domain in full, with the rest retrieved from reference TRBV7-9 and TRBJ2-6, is DTGVSQNPRHKITKRGQNVTFRCDPISEHNRLYWYRQTLGQGPEFLTYFQNEAQLEKSRLLSDRFSAERPKGSFSTLEIQRTEQGDSAMYLCASSPRLGQGASGANVLTFGAGSRLTVL.

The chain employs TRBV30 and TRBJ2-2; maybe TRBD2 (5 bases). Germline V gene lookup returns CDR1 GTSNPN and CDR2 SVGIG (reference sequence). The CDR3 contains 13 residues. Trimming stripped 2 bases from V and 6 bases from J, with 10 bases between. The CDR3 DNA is TGTGCCTGGAGTTCGGGGATAGCCGGGGAGCTGTTTTTT. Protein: CAWSSGIAGELFF. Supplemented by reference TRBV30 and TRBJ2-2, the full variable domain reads SQTIHQWPATLVQPVGSPLSLECTVEGTSNPNLYWYRQAAGRGLQLLFYSVGIGQISSEVPQNLSASRPQDRQFILSSKKLLLSDSGFYLCAWSSGIAGELFFGEGSRLTVL.

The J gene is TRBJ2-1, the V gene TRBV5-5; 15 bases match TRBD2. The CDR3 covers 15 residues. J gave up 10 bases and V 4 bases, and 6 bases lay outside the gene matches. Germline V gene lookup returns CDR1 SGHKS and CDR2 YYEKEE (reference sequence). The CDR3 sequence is CASSAGTSGGREQFF. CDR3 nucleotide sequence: TGTGCCAGCAGCGCCGGGACTAGCGGGGGGAGGGAGCAGTTCTTC. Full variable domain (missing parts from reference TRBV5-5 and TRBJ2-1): DAGVTQSPTHLIKTRGQQVTLRCSPISGHKSVSWYQQVLGQGPQFIFQYYEKEERGRGNFPDRFSARQFPNYSSELNVNALLLGDSALYLCASSAGTSGGREQFFGPGTRLTVL.

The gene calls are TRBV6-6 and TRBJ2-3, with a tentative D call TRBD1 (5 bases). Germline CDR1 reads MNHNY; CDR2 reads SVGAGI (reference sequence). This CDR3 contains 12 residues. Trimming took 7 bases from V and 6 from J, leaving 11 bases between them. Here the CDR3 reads CASTDYRDTQYF. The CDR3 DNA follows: TGTGCCAGCACGGATTACAGGGATACGCAGTATTTT.

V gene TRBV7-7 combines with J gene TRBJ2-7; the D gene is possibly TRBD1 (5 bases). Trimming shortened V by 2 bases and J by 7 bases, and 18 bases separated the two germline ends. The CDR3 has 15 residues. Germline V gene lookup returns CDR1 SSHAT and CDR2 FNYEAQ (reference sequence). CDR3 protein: CASSLQGQYYVEQYF. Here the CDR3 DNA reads TGTGCCAGCAGCTTACAAGGACAATACTACGTAGAGCAGTACTTC.

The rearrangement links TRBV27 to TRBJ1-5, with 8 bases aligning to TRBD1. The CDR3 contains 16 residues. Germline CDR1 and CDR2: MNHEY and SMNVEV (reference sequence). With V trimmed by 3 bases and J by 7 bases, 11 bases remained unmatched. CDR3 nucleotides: TGTGCCAGCAGTTTTTTGTCCCAGGGGGCAGGGCAGCCCCAGCATTTT. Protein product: CASSFLSQGAGQPQHF.

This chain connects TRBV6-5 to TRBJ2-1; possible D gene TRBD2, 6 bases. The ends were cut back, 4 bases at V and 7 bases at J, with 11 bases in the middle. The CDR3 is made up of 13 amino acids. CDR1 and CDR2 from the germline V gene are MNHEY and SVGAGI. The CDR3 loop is CASSLRGPNEQFF. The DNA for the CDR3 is TGTGCCAGCAGTTTGCGGGGTCCAAATGAGCAGTTCTTC.

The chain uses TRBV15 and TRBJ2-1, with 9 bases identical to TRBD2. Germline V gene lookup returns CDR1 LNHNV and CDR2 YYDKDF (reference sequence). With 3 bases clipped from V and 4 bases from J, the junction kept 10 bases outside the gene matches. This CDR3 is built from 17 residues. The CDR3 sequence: CATSSISGGLLYNEQFF. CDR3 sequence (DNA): TGTGCCACCAGCAGTATTAGCGGGGGCTTACTATACAATGAGCAGTTCTTC.

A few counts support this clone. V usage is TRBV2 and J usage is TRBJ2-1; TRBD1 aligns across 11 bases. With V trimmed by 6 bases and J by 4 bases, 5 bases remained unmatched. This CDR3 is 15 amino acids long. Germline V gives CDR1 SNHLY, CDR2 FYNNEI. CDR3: CASRAGTGGYNEQFF. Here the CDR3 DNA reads TGTGCCAGCAGGGCTGGGACAGGGGGTTACAATGAGCAGTTCTTC. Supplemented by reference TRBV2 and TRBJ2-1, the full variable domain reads EPEVTQTPSHQVTQMGQEVILRCVPISNHLYFYWYRQILGQKVEFLVSFYNNEISEKSEIFDDQFSVERPDGSNFTLKIRSTKLEDSAMYFCASRAGTGGYNEQFFGPGTRLTVL.

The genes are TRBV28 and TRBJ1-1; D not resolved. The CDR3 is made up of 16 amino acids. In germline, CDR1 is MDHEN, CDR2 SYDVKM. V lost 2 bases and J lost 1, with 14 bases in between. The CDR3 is CASSLASTPANTEAFF. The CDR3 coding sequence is TGTGCCAGCAGTTTAGCCTCGACACCCGCGAACACTGAAGCTTTCTTT.

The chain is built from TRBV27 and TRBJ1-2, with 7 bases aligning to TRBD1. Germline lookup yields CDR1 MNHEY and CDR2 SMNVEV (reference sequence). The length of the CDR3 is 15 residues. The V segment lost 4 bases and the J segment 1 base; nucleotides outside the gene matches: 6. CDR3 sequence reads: CASSWAGGGNYGYTF. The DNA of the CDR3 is TGTGCCAGCAGTTGGGCAGGGGGAGGTAACTATGGCTACACCTTC.

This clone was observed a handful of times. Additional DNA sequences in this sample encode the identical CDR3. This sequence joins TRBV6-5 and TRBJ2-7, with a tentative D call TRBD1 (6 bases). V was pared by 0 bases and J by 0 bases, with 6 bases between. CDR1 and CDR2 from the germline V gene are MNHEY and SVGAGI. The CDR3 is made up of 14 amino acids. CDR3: CASSYSGGSYEQYF. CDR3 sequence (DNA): TGTGCCAGCAGTTACTCAGGGGGCTCCTACGAGCAGTACTTC.

The DNA of the CDR3 is TGTGCCAGCAGTGAATTGGAGGAAGCTTTCTTT. Encoded protein: CASSELEEAFF. V is TRBV25-1 and J is TRBJ1-1; unclear D gene. CDR1 is MGHDK, CDR2 SYGVNS, per germline. Trimming shortened V by 1 base and J by 8 bases, and 5 bases separated the two germline ends. The CDR3 covers 11 residues.

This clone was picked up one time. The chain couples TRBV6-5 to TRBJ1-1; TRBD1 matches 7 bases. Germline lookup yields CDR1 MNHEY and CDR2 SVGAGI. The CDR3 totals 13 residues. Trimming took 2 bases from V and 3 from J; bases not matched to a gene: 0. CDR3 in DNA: TGTGCCAGCAGTTACAGGGGGCACACTGAAGCTTTCTTT. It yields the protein CASSYRGHTEAFF.

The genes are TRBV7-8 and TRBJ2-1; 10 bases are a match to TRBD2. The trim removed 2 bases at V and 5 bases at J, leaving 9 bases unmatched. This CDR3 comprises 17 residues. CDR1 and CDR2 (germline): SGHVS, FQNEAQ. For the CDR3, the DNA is TGTGCCAGCAGCTTACCCGGTGGGACTAGCGCTAACAATGAGCAGTTCTTC. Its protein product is CASSLPGGTSANNEQFF.

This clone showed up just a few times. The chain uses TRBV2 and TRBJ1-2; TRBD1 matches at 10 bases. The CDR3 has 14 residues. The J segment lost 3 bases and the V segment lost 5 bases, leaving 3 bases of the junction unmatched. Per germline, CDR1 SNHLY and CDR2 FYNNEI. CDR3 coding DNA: TGTGCCAGCAGTAGGGGACAGGGGTACTATGGCTACACCTTC. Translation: CASSRGQGYYGYTF.

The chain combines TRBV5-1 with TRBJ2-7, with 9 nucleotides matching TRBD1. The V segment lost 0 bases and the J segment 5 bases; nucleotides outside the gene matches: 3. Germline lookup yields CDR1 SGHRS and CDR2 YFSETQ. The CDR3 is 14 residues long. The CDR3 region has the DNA TGCGCCAGCAGCTTGGTACAGGGGGCCGACGAGCAGTACTTC. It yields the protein CASSLVQGADEQYF.

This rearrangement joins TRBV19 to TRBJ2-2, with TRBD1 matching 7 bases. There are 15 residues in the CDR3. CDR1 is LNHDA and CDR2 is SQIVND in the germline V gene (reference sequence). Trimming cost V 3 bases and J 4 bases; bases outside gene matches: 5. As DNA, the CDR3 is TGTGCCAGTAGTATCCCGGACAGGTTCACCGGGGAGCTGTTTTTT. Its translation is CASSIPDRFTGELFF.

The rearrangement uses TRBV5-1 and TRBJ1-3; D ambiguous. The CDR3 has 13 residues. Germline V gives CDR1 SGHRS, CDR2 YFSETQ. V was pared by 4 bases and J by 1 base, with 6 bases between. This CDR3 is CASSPRSGNTIYF. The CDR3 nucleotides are TGCGCCAGCAGCCCTAGATCTGGAAACACCATATATTTT.

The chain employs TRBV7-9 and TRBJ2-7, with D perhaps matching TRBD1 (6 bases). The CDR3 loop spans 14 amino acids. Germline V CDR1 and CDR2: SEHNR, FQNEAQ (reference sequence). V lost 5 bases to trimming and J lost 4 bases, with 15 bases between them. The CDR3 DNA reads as TGTGCCAGCAGCAACGGACAGAGAATTTACGAGCAGTACTTC. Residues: CASSNGQRIYEQYF. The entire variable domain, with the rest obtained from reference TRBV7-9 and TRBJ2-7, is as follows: DTGVSQNPRHKITKRGQNVTFRCDPISEHNRLYWYRQTLGQGPEFLTYFQNEAQLEKSRLLSDRFSAERPKGSFSTLEIQRTEQGDSAMYLCASSNGQRIYEQYFGPGTRLTVT.

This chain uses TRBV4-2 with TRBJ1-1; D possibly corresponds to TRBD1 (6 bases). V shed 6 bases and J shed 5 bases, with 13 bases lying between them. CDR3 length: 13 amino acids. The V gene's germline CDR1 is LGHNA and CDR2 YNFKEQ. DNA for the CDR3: TGTGCCAGCAGAATTATTCAGGGGACTGAAGCTTTCTTT. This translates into CASRIIQGTEAFF.

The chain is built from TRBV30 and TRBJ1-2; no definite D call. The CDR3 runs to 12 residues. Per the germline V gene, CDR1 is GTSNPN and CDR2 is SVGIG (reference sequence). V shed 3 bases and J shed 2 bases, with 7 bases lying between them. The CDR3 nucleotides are TGTGCCTGGAGCTATACGAACTATGGCTACACCTTC. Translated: CAWSYTNYGYTF.

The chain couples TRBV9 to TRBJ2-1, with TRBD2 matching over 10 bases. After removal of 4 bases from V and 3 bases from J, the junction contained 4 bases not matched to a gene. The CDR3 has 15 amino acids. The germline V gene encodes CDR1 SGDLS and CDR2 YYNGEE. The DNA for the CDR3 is TGTGCCAGCAGCCAAGCGGGAGGGAGCTACAATGAGCAGTTCTTC. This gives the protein CASSQAGGSYNEQFF.

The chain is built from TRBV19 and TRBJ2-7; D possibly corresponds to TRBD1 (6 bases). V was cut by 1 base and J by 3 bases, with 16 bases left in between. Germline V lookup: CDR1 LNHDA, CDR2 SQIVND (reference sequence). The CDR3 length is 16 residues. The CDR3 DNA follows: TGTGCCAGTAGTATAGCCCAACAGGGAACCCACTACGAGCAGTACTTC. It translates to CASSIAQQGTHYEQYF.

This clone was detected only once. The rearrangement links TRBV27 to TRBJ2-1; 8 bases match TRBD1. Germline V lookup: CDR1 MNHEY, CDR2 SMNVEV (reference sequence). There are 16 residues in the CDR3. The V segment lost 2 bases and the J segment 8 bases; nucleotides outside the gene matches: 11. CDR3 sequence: CASSLIPLPGGDEQFF. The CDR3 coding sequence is TGTGCCAGCAGTTTAATTCCCCTTCCAGGGGGCGATGAGCAGTTCTTC.

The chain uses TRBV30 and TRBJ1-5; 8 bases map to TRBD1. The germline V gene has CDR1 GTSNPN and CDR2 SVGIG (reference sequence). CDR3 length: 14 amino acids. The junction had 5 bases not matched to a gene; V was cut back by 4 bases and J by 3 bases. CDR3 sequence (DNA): TGTGCCTGGAAGGGACAGGCGCCCAATCAGCCCCAGCATTTT. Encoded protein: CAWKGQAPNQPQHF.

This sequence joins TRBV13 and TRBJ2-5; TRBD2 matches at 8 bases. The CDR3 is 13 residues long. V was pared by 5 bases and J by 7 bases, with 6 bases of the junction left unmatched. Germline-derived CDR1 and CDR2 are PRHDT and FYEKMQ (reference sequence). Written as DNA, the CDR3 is TGTGCCAGCAGCCTCCGGGGGGGATCGACCCAGTACTTC. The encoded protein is CASSLRGGSTQYF.

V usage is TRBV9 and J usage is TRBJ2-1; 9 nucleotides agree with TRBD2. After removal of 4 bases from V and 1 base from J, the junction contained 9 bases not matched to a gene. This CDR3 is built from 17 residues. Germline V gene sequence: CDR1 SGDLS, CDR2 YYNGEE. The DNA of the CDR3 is TGTGCCAGCAGCCGCGGGGGGGTTCTTCAATCCTACAATGAGCAGTTCTTC. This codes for CASSRGGVLQSYNEQFF.

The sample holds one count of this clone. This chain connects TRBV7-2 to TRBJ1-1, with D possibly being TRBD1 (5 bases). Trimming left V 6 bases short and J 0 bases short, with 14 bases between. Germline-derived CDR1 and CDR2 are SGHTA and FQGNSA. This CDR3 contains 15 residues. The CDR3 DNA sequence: TGTGCCAGCAGTTTCGCAGGACACTTGAACACTGAAGCTTTCTTT. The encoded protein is CASSFAGHLNTEAFF. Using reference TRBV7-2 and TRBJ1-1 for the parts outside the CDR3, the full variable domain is GAGVSQSPSNKVTEKGKDVELRCDPISGHTALYWYRQSLGQGLEFLIYFQGNSAPDKSGLPSDRFSAERTGGSVSTLTIQRTQQEDSAVYLCASSFAGHLNTEAFFGQGTRLTVV.

The CDR3 loop is CASSAVPGQGYGTQYF. CDR3 nucleotide sequence: TGCGCCAGCAGTGCGGTCCCGGGACAGGGATACGGTACGCAGTATTTT. The V call is TRBV10-1, the J call TRBJ2-3; 9 bases align to TRBD1. The CDR3 length is 16 residues. Germline values: CDR1 WNHNN, CDR2 SYGVQD (reference sequence). V lost 4 bases and J lost 8; bases outside the gene matches: 13.

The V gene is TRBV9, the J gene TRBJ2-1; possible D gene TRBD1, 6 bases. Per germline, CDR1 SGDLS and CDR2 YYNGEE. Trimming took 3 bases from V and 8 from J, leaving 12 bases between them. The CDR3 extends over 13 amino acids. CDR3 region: CASSGYRADEQFF. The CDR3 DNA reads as TGTGCCAGCAGCGGATACAGGGCCGATGAGCAGTTCTTC.